These T cell receptor beta chains were read from a single sample in a study of CD8 T cells in ankylosing spondylitis. TCRdb itself ran the 5' RACE reads through MiXCR, one entry per CDR3 protein. The sample yields about 310,000 distinct CDR3 sequences, less than 25% seen once. The sample taken for sequencing was blood, either unsorted or a sorted T cell fraction (not recorded which). The receptors were sampled from a female donor with ankylosing spondylitis or in good health (not recorded which). Each CDR3 is given with its conserved first and last residue. The order of the fields is J gene, V gene, CDR3 protein.

TRBJ1-1	TRBV13	CASSPGVLSATEAFF
TRBJ2-1	TRBV6-2/TRBV6-3	CASKKTGGGDYNEQFF
TRBJ1-6	TRBV18	CASSPESSSSNSPLHF
TRBJ2-2	TRBV9	CASSEQVPYGELFF
TRBJ2-3	TRBV20-1	CSGTSTDTQYF
TRBJ2-7	TRBV15	CATSKTGTPLGFGYEQYF
TRBJ2-3	TRBV3-1	CASSPRWASDTQYF
TRBJ1-2	TRBV6-1	CASTESGIHGYTF
TRBJ2-5	TRBV4-2	CASSQEISGYQETQYF
TRBJ2-5	TRBV27	CASSIQGAETQYF
TRBJ2-1	TRBV12-3/TRBV12-4	CASSFMKGSYNEQFF
TRBJ2-1	TRBV4-2	CASSHRLGGNEQFF
TRBJ1-5	TRBV10-1	CASSESRGAQPQHF
TRBJ2-7	TRBV19	CATTRGFPYEQYF
TRBJ2-1	TRBV7-9	CASSLAPSIEQFF
TRBJ2-5	TRBV3-1	CASSHTLGGETQYF
TRBJ2-5	TRBV12-5	CASGSLVETQYF
TRBJ2-1	TRBV27	CASSPRTSIDEQFF
TRBJ2-3	TRBV20-1	CSALTPAGPRGADTQYF
TRBJ1-3	TRBV12-3/TRBV12-4	CASSLGTRGNTIYF
TRBJ2-1	TRBV5-5	CASSLGSSDSSYNEQFF
TRBJ2-7	TRBV6-6	CASSYAPGGEQYF
TRBJ2-7	TRBV5-5	CASSPTPALAYEQYF
TRBJ2-1	TRBV20-1	CSARVGREQFF
TRBJ2-1	TRBV18	CASSPRGTRPDNEQFF
TRBJ2-1	TRBV12-3/TRBV12-4	CASSFGVGSNYNEQFF